One and the same sample provided the 5 T cell receptor beta chains below, sequenced in a study of blood T cell repertoires in COVID-19. Data came from immunoSEQ multiplex PCR; TCRdb stores just in-frame clones and leaves some out. The sample includes 150,000 or so clones, more than 75% of them seen just once. The sequenced material came from peripheral blood. The receptors were gathered from a woman between 45 and 60 years old with COVID-19, enrolled during active disease.

The chain combines TRBV10-3 with TRBJ2-1; the match to TRBD2 covers 11 bases. Germline loops: CDR1 ENHRY, CDR2 SYGVKD. The CDR3 loop spans 15 amino acids. Unmatched junction bases numbered 11, after V lost 6 bases and J lost 10 bases. The CDR3 protein is CAIRSTSGTPWEQFF. The CDR3, as DNA: TGTGCCATCAGATCGACTAGCGGGACGCCGTGGGAGCAGTTCTTC.

This clone was found a few times. The rearrangement joins TRBV9 to TRBJ2-7, with 11 bases matching TRBD1. The germline gives CDR1 SGDLS, CDR2 YYNGEE. CDR3 size: 16 residues. J was trimmed by 3 bases and V by 4 bases; bases with no gene match: 9. CDR3 nucleotide sequence: TGTGCCAGCAGCCCTCGGACAGGGGGCGAAGGCTACGAGCAGTACTTC. Its translation: CASSPRTGGEGYEQYF.

This sequence joins TRBV19 and TRBJ1-2; perhaps TRBD1 as D (5 bases). Per germline, CDR1 LNHDA and CDR2 SQIVND (reference sequence). Trimming removed 4 bases from V and 3 bases from J, with 9 bases in between. The CDR3 has 13 amino acids. The CDR3 DNA reads as TGTGCCAGTAGTAGCCGGGACTACTATGGCTACACCTTC. Protein product: CASSSRDYYGYTF.

The rearrangement links TRBV2 to TRBJ2-7; 11 positions match TRBD2. Germline-derived CDR1 and CDR2 are SNHLY and FYNNEI. V gave up 3 bases and J gave up 5 bases; unmatched junction bases: 3. The CDR3 consists of 14 residues. DNA of the CDR3: TGTGCCAGCAGTGAGACTAGCGGGGTGGACGAGCAGTACTTC. Translation: CASSETSGVDEQYF.

This chain connects TRBV11-2 to TRBJ2-1, with D perhaps TRBD2 (6 bases). V was cut by 5 bases and J by 10 bases, with 21 bases left in between. The CDR3 extends over 15 amino acids. Germline CDR1 is SGHAT and CDR2 is FQNNGV. The CDR3 coding sequence is TGTGCCAGCAGCCCGGGCGGGGCTCATGGGGGAGAGCAGTTCTTC. Its translation is CASSPGGAHGGEQFF.